This T cell receptor beta chain was obtained from a study of T cell clones after liver transplantation. Study-level information: Post-transplant blood was tracked for graft-donor-reactive T cell clones identified in a pre-transplant mixed lymphocyte reaction.

Points from the study as a whole: Donor-reactive sequences fell more than third party-reactive ones, suggesting partial deletion.

Produced via immunoSEQ multiplex PCR; TCRdb's table is partial and in-frame only. This table has 50,000 or so clones, more than 65% appearing once. Trimming took off 2 bases at V and 0 bases at J, with 11 bases between the two ends. The germline gives CDR1 MNHNS, CDR2 SASEGT. CDR3 size: 17 residues. Thawed unstimulated PBMCs were FACS-sorted by CD3, CD4 and CD8 into two populations. Points on this clone: The antigen is unknown.

The sequencing here drew on CD4+ T cells from blood, taken less than 70 months after liver transplant. The TCR comes from a human patient who received a liver transplant. The T cells may partly be graft donor cells. V and J are TRBV6-1 and TRBJ1-6, with D possibly TRBD1 on 6 matching bases. CDR3 in amino acids: CASSELTGSSYNSPLHF. Written as DNA, the CDR3 is TGTGCCAGCAGTGAACTAACAGGGAGCTCCTATAATTCACCCCTCCACTTT.